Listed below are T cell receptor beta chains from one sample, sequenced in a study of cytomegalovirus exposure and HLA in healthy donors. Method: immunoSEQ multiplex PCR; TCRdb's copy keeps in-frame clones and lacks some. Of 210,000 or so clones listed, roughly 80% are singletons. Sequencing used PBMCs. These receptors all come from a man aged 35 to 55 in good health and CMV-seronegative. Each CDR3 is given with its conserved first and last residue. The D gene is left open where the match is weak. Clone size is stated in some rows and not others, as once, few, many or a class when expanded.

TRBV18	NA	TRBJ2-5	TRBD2	TGTGCCAGCTCAACGGGACTAGCGGAAGAGACCCAGTACTTC	CASSTGLAEETQYF
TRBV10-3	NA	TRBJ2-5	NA	TGTGCCATCGGAGGGGGGGCGGAAGAGACCCAGTACTTC	CAIGGGAEETQYF
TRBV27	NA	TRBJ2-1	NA	TGTGCCAGCAGTTTAAGGGCAGGGGCGCAGGTTAGCTCCTACAATGAGCAGTTCTTC	CASSLRAGAQVSSYNEQFF
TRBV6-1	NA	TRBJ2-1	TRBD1	TGTGCCAGCAGTGTCACAGGGGGAGGTAGCAATGAGCAGTTCTTC	CASSVTGGGSNEQFF
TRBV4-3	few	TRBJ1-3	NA	TGCGCCAGCAGCCAAGATTTGAGAGTCCCTGGAAACACCATATATTTT	CASSQDLRVPGNTIYF
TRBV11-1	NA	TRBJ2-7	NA	TGTGCCAGCAGCACCCGGGACTTCTACGAGCAGTACTTC	CASSTRDFYEQYF
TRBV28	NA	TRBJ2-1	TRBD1	TGTGCCAGCAGTTTTTGGACAGGGGCGTCTCGGAGCTCCTACAATGAGCAGTTCTTC	CASSFWTGASRSSYNEQFF
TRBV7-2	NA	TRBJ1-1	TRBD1	TGTGCCAGCAGACCCCGACAGGGCGGGACTGAAGCTTTCTTT	CASRPRQGGTEAFF
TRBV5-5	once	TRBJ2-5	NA	TGTGCCAGCAGCTACAACACAGGGCCCCAGTACTTC	CASSYNTGPQYF
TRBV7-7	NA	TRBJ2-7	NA	TGTGCCAGCAGCTTGAGTATGGGGGCCCGCGAGCAGTACTTC	CASSLSMGAREQYF
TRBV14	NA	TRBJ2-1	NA	TGTGCCAGCAGCCAAGGTTTGACGGGAAGTAAGCAGTTCTTC	CASSQGLTGSKQFF
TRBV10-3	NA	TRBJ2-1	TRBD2	TGTGCCATCAGTGAGGTCTCTAGCGGGAACAATGAGCAGTTCTTC	CAISEVSSGNNEQFF
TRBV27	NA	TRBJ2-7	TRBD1	TGTGCCAGCAGAAATACAGGGGGCTGGTTCGAGCAGTACTTC	CASRNTGGWFEQYF
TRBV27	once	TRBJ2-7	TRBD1	TGTGCCAGCAGTACTCAGGACAGGTTCCTCTACGAGCAGTACTTC	CASSTQDRFLYEQYF
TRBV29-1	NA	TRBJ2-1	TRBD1	TGCAGCGTTGAGACGGACAGGGGACTCGATGAGCAGTTCTTC	CSVETDRGLDEQFF
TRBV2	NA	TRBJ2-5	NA	TGTGCCAGCAGTAGGTGGGCGGGGGAGACCCAGTACTTC	CASSRWAGETQYF
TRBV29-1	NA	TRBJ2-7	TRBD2	TGCAGCGTAAGGACTAGCGGGAGTTTGGGCGAGCAGTACTTC	CSVRTSGSLGEQYF
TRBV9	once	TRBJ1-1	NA	TGTGCCAGCAGCGTGGTGAGGAACACTGAAGCTTTCTTT	CASSVVRNTEAFF